This is a list of T cell receptor beta chains from one sample in a study of cytomegalovirus exposure and HLA in healthy donors. Generated by immunoSEQ multiplex PCR, the TCRdb table keeps only in-frame clones and is missing some. The sample yields 64,000 or so clones, 70% seen once. Input material: PBMCs. Every receptor here comes from a woman in her 50s in good health and CMV-seropositive. Both conserved end residues are part of each CDR3. The order of the fields is D gene, CDR3 length, J gene, clone size, V gene, CDR3 protein, CDR3 DNA. The D gene is left open where the match is weak. Where a row states a size, it is once, few, many or the class of an expanded clone; other rows omit it.

TRBD1	12	TRBJ1-1	NA	TRBV30	CAWDRGNTEAFF	TGTGCCTGGGACAGGGGGAACACTGAAGCTTTCTTT
NA	14	TRBJ2-3	NA	TRBV30	CAHRAVDSTDTQYF	TGTGCCCACAGGGCGGTTGATAGCACAGATACGCAGTATTTT
TRBD1	15	TRBJ2-5	NA	TRBV28	CASTPGTGEGETQYF	TGTGCCAGCACCCCCGGGACAGGGGAGGGGGAGACCCAGTACTTC
TRBD1	16	TRBJ1-4	NA	TRBV15	CATSRDGGTANEKLFF	TGTGCCACCAGCAGAGACGGCGGGACAGCTAATGAAAAACTGTTTTTT
NA	16	TRBJ1-6	NA	TRBV9	CASSVRHDTSNSPLHF	TGTGCCAGCAGCGTCAGGCATGATACTAGTAATTCACCCCTCCACTTT
NA	15	TRBJ2-3	NA	TRBV27	CASSIGGGPTDTQYF	TGTGCCAGCAGTATTGGGGGGGGCCCCACAGATACGCAGTATTTT
NA	14	TRBJ1-2	NA	TRBV28	CASSLQGPTGGYTF	TGTGCCAGCAGTTTACAGGGGCCTACGGGTGGCTACACCTTC
NA	12	TRBJ2-5	few	TRBV5-1	CASSLVQETQYF	TGCGCCAGCAGCTTGGTACAAGAGACCCAGTACTTC
NA	11	TRBJ2-1	few	TRBV6-5	CASASYNEQFF	TGTGCCAGCGCTAGCTACAATGAGCAGTTCTTC
TRBD2	16	TRBJ2-1	NA	TRBV5-1	CASSIQGLAEHNEQFF	TGCGCCAGCAGCATACAGGGACTAGCGGAGCACAATGAGCAGTTCTTC
NA	15	TRBJ1-5	NA	TRBV19	CASSPTAGSNQPQHF	TGTGCCAGCTCGCCAACAGCCGGTAGCAATCAGCCCCAGCATTTT
TRBD1	19	TRBJ1-5	once	TRBV4-3	CASSQGYFQGARNRQPQHF	TGCGCCAGCAGCCAAGGTTATTTTCAGGGGGCGAGGAATCGGCAGCCCCAGCATTTT
NA	15	TRBJ1-5	NA	TRBV10-3	CAISDPGSSNQPQHF	TGTGCCATCAGTGATCCAGGGTCAAGCAATCAGCCCCAGCATTTT
NA	16	TRBJ2-7	NA	TRBV11-2	CASRVTTGQSSYEQYF	TGTGCCAGCAGGGTAACTACAGGACAGAGCTCCTACGAGCAGTACTTC
NA	15	TRBJ2-7	NA	TRBV18	CASSPSRDTPHEQYF	TGTGCCAGCTCACCGAGTAGAGACACCCCACACGAGCAGTACTTC
NA	13	TRBJ1-1	NA	TRBV7-7	CASSETVNTEAFF	TGTGCCAGCAGCGAGACAGTGAACACTGAAGCTTTCTTT
NA	16	TRBJ1-2	NA	TRBV4-2	CASSHRAGSPDYGYTF	TGTGCCAGCAGCCATCGGGCAGGGTCCCCCGACTATGGCTACACCTTC
NA	15	TRBJ1-1	medium-sized	TRBV4-3	CASSQDRGIRTEAFF	TGCGCCAGCAGCCAAGATCGGGGGATTCGCACTGAAGCTTTCTTT
NA	15	TRBJ1-2	NA	TRBV7-3	CASSPSGPPFDGYTF	TGTGCCAGCAGCCCAAGTGGGCCCCCCTTTGATGGCTACACCTTC
NA	13	TRBJ1-1	NA	TRBV30	CASAQTMNTEAFF	TGTGCCTCAGCACAGACTATGAACACTGAAGCTTTCTTT
NA	15	TRBJ2-7	NA	TRBV2	CASSERPTSSYEQYF	TGTGCCAGCAGTGAACGGCCTACTAGCTCCTACGAGCAGTACTTC
TRBD1	18	TRBJ1-1	NA	TRBV5-4	CASSLLPGQGAKNTEAFF	TGTGCCAGCAGCTTGTTACCGGGACAGGGGGCGAAGAACACTGAAGCTTTCTTT
TRBD1	15	TRBJ2-2	NA	TRBV14	CASSQRTGGSGELFF	TGTGCCAGCAGCCAACGGACAGGGGGGTCCGGGGAGCTGTTTTTT
NA	12	TRBJ2-2	few	TRBV9	CASKAGDGELFF	TGTGCCAGCAAGGCAGGGGACGGGGAGCTGTTTTTT